This entry lists 19 T cell receptor beta chains sequenced from one sample in a study of Ad26.COV2.S vaccination and SARS-CoV-2 variants. Clones were sequenced by immunoSEQ multiplex PCR, and TCRdb holds only the in-frame ones, with some missing. The sample includes about 320,000 clones, 85% seen only once; the top ten take 2% to 2.5%. Stated treatment: roughly 20 received Ad26.COV2.S at low or high dose, single or two shots; about 5 received placebo; per-sample allocation not given. Samples were taken on day 63 after the first vaccine or placebo injection. Sequences were derived from peripheral blood, sampled in a trial of Ad26.COV2.S vaccine versus placebo. The receptors originated from a person aged 18-60 years who received the Ad26.COV2.S COVID-19 vaccine or a placebo.

The genes are TRBV18 and TRBJ2-1; 9 nucleotides match TRBD2. J lost 8 bases, V lost 0 bases, and 5 bases had no gene match. The CDR3 is 15 amino acids. Germline CDR1 and CDR2: KGHSH and LQKENI. CDR3 loop: CASSPPSGGRDEQFF. The CDR3 DNA sequence: TGTGCCAGCTCACCACCGAGCGGGGGGCGCGATGAGCAGTTCTTC.

The chain is built from TRBV18 and TRBJ1-3, with D possibly TRBD1 on 5 matching bases. Germline V lookup: CDR1 KGHSH, CDR2 LQKENI. The CDR3 is 15 amino acids. The V gene lost 2 bases and the J gene lost 4 bases, with 12 bases spanning the gap. The chain's CDR3 is CASSPVPGPGNTIYF. The CDR3 nucleotides read TGTGCCAGCTCACCAGTCCCAGGGCCGGGAAACACCATATATTTT.

This sequence joins TRBV6-6 and TRBJ1-1; D perhaps matches TRBD1 (6 bases). V lost 4 bases to trimming and J lost 4 bases, with 16 bases between them. There are 15 residues in the CDR3. The germline gives CDR1 MNHNY, CDR2 SVGAGI (reference sequence). CDR3 region: CASSLDRFSGTEAFF. For the CDR3, the DNA is TGTGCCAGCAGTTTAGACAGGTTTTCGGGCACTGAAGCTTTCTTT.

The J gene is TRBJ2-3, the V gene TRBV25-1; 12 bases are a match to TRBD2. V shed 4 bases and J 4 bases; nucleotides not matched to a gene: 9. Germline assignment: CDR1 MGHDK and CDR2 SYGVNS. The CDR3 is 17 amino acids. CDR3 DNA: TGTGCCAGCAGTGGAGGACTAGCGGGGTTTCGGCCAGATACGCAGTATTTT. Translating it yields CASSGGLAGFRPDTQYF.

The chain links TRBV28 to TRBJ1-1; D call uncertain. The CDR3 contains 13 residues. V was clipped by 2 bases and J by 4 bases, with 8 bases between them. Per germline, CDR1 MDHEN and CDR2 SYDVKM. The CDR3 spells CASSLNSGTEAFF. The CDR3 DNA reads TGTGCCAGCAGTTTAAATTCAGGCACTGAAGCTTTCTTT.

The chain links TRBV19 to TRBJ1-4; 7 nucleotides match TRBD1. This CDR3 has 14 amino acids. CDR1 is LNHDA, CDR2 SQIVND, per germline (reference sequence). With 5 bases clipped from V and 7 bases from J, the junction kept 7 bases outside the gene matches. The CDR3 spells CASSQQGESEKLFF. Written as DNA, the CDR3 is TGTGCCAGTAGTCAGCAGGGGGAGAGTGAAAAACTGTTTTTT.

The J gene is TRBJ1-1, the V gene TRBV27; the match to TRBD1 covers 11 bases. The trim removed 3 bases at V and 4 bases at J, leaving 1 base unmatched. The CDR3 is 14 residues long. Germline V gene data show CDR1 as MNHEY and CDR2 as SMNVEV (reference sequence). CDR3 coding DNA: TGTGCCAGCAGTTTGGGGACAGGGGGCACTGAAGCTTTCTTT. Translation gives CASSLGTGGTEAFF.

The J gene is TRBJ2-2, the V gene TRBV7-3; D is ambiguous. Per the germline V gene, CDR1 is SGHTA and CDR2 is FQGTGA. The V end was cut by 5 bases, the J end by 5 bases, with 15 bases between. The CDR3 extends over 15 amino acids. The CDR3 region is CASSLGRLGTGELFF. CDR3 coding DNA: TGTGCCAGCAGCCTTGGACGATTGGGAACCGGGGAGCTGTTTTTT.

The chain recombines TRBV2 with TRBJ2-7; 7 nucleotides agree with TRBD1. The V and J ends lost 3 bases and 4 bases, in that order; junction bases with no gene match: 9. The CDR3 totals 15 residues. Per the germline V gene, CDR1 is SNHLY and CDR2 is FYNNEI. The CDR3: CASSDRQGLYYEQYF. CDR3 bases: TGTGCCAGCAGTGACCGACAGGGTTTGTATTACGAGCAGTACTTC.

This clone has just a few counts. The gene calls are TRBV2 and TRBJ2-7, with TRBD2 matching 8 bases. The CDR3 contains 14 residues. Germline CDR1 SNHLY, CDR2 FYNNEI. Germline trimming cut 7 bases from V and 2 bases from J; bases unmatched to any gene: 7. The CDR3 DNA follows: TGTGCCAGCACGGTCAACGGGGGGGCCTACGAGCAGTACTTC. Its protein product is CASTVNGGAYEQYF.

The chain employs TRBV3-1 (or the pseudogene TRBV3-2) and TRBJ1-6; D is perhaps TRBD1 (5 bases). Germline V CDR1 and CDR2: LGHDT, YNNKEL (reference sequence). V was shortened by 0 bases and J by 6 bases, with 15 bases between the two germline ends. The CDR3 sequence is 17 residues long. In DNA form, the CDR3 reads TGTGCCAGCAGCCAAGATCGGGGCGTGGGGGGTAATTCACCCCTCCACTTT. It codes for CASSQDRGVGGNSPLHF.

This chain's CDR3 is CASSHKRDEQGFYIYEQYF. Written as DNA, the CDR3 is TGCGCCAGCAGCCATAAGAGAGATGAACAGGGATTTTATATCTACGAGCAGTACTTC. The chain couples TRBV4-1 to TRBJ2-7, with D possibly being TRBD1 (6 bases). The length of the CDR3 is 19 residues. The V and J ends lost 3 bases and 3 bases respectively, with 27 bases between them. Germline CDR1 MGHRA, CDR2 YSYEKL.

This clone showed up just a few times. This chain joins TRBV7-9 and TRBJ1-1, with D perhaps TRBD1 (5 bases). Germline V gene sequence: CDR1 SEHNR, CDR2 FQNEAQ (reference sequence). The CDR3 is made up of 14 amino acids. V lost 1 base, J lost 5 bases, and 11 bases lay in between. Here the CDR3 DNA reads TGTGCCAGCAGCTTAGACAATAAGGGGACTGAAGCTTTCTTT. Its protein product is CASSLDNKGTEAFF.

The gene calls are TRBV6-5 and TRBJ2-7; 8 bases are shared with TRBD1. Germline lookup yields CDR1 MNHEY and CDR2 SVGAGI. The CDR3 covers 14 residues. V lost 5 bases, J lost 6 bases, and 9 bases stayed unmatched. CDR3 DNA sequence: TGTGCCAGCAGTAACGGACAGGGTAGGGGCGAGCAGTACTTC. Translating it yields CASSNGQGRGEQYF.

J is TRBJ2-3 and V is TRBV10-3; 11 bases fit TRBD2. The CDR3 spans 15 residues. Trimming took 7 bases from V and 2 from J; bases not matched to a gene: 5. CDR1 ENHRY and CDR2 SYGVKD come from the germline V gene. The CDR3 sequence: CAIKRGLADTDTQYF. For the CDR3, the DNA is TGTGCCATCAAGAGGGGACTAGCGGACACAGATACGCAGTATTTT.

The genes are TRBV12-3 or TRBV12-4 and TRBJ2-2, with no clear D. V was pared by 7 bases and J by 0 bases, with 6 bases between. The CDR3 spans 13 residues. The CDR3 is CASIQTNTGELFF. As DNA, the CDR3 is TGTGCCAGCATCCAGACGAACACCGGGGAGCTGTTTTTT.

This rearrangement joins TRBV4-2 to TRBJ1-2; tentatively, D is TRBD1 (5 bases). V was shortened by 1 base and J by 0 bases, with 9 bases between the two germline ends. Germline values: CDR1 LGHNA, CDR2 YNFKEQ. The CDR3 covers 15 residues. The CDR3 here is CASSQAARANYGYTF. In DNA form, the CDR3 reads TGTGCCAGCAGCCAAGCAGCCAGGGCTAACTATGGCTACACCTTC.

The chain employs TRBV5-1 and TRBJ1-5; 7 bases map to TRBD1. The CDR3 contains 14 residues. V was clipped by 5 bases and J by 3 bases; unmatched bases: 5. The germline V gene has CDR1 SGHRS and CDR2 YFSETQ. CDR3 nucleotide sequence: TGCGCCAGCAGTCCAGGGGGTCACAATCAGCCCCAGCATTTT. It encodes CASSPGGHNQPQHF.

In this sample, this clone turned up many times. This chain joins TRBV4-2 and TRBJ2-5, with 8 bases identical to TRBD2. Germline CDR1 reads LGHNA; CDR2 reads YNFKEQ. The CDR3 totals 15 residues. V shed 3 bases and J 1 base; nucleotides not matched to a gene: 4. The CDR3 protein is CASSQAAGGQETQYF. DNA of the CDR3: TGTGCCAGCAGCCAGGCCGCGGGGGGCCAAGAGACCCAGTACTTC.